This T cell receptor beta chain was sequenced during a study of CD8+CD57+ T cells in acquired aplastic anemia (dated by TCRdb to 2016 to 2019). Study-level background: Extracted DNA from sorted CD4+ and CD8+ cells averaged around 3.3 ug, ranging from 0.2 to 27.4 ug. CD8+CD57+ expansion was defined as frequency above the mean frequency observed in healthy subjects. Results the study describes overall, beyond this receptor: No significant difference in CD8+ Simpson's diversity was found between patients and healthy controls (P=0.060). Although 25 to 30 CD8+ CDR3 sequences were shared by patients and controls, these sequences appeared highly expressed in patients and within the immunodominant clones of patients.

This clonotype appeared many times. The specificity of this receptor is unknown. No quality values exist for individual bases; no much larger clone is one base distant. At the junction V is shortened by 5 bases and J by 6 bases; bases outside the gene matches: 8. Based on the germline V gene, the CDR1 and CDR2 sequences are SGHAT and FQNNGV. Including the terminal cysteine and phenylalanine, the CDR3 comprises 16 residues. Here the CDR3 DNA is all that survives: 48 bases in frame from base 1. Genomic DNA served as template for TCR beta VDJ combination and CDR3 sequence profiling. TCR repertoire sequencing was run on an Illumina HiSeq 2000. The study's processing was this. TRBV/TRBJ rearrangement plots, CDR3 size and DJ length profiles, and Simpson's diversity index were used to assess repertoires. The most abundant DNA sequence in the deep sequencing data was defined as the immunodominant clone. CDR3 amino acid sequences were screened for sharing across subjects and were compared with published repertoires and the VDJdb database. The raw public reads went through TCRdb reprocessing: fastp at Q25, MiXCR clone calling, in-frame beta chains kept. Identical CDR3 proteins give one entry, which carries the most common genes and DNA. TCRdb's processing, not the study's, gives the V and J calls here. This sample is represented by under 200,000 distinct CDR3 sequences; roughly 50% of them were singletons. Under 2% of the sample comes from the top ten.

The patients picked for sequencing were ones in whom flow cytometry had shown an expansion of CD8+CD57+ cells. Severe acquired aplastic anemia was diagnosed in all patients according to International Study of Aplastic Anemia and Agranulocytosis and Camitta criteria. Patients had received no therapy at the time of blood sampling. The study deep-sequenced TCR repertoires of sorted CD4+ and CD8+ blood T cells from severe aplastic anemia patients and healthy subjects. Patients were enrolled in the USA under clinicaltrials.gov protocols 00001620, 01623167, 00001397, 00071045, 00081523 and 00961064. Ficoll-Paque density gradient centrifugation was used to isolate peripheral blood mononuclear cells. Before DNA extraction, CD4+ and CD8+ T cells were sorted by FACS or by magnetic beads.

Source material: sorted CD4+, CD8+, or CD8+CD57+ T cells (not recorded which) from PBMCs. This receptor was identified in a human donor with aplastic anemia. The V and J segments used are TRBV11-2 and TRBJ2-3, with 13 middle bases fitting TRBD2. CDR3 protein: CASSGGLAGSLDTQYF. Read as DNA, the sequence is TGTGCCAGCAGCGGGGGACTAGCGGGGTCGTTGGATACGCAGTATTTT.